This T cell receptor (beta chain) was sequenced during a study of T-cell reconstitution after alpha-beta-depleted transplantation in children (TCRdb year 2016). For context, the study as a whole: T-cell immune reconstitution after TCRalphabeta/CD19-depleted allogeneic hematopoietic cell transplantation in children was quantitatively tracked in the study by means of TCR repertoire profiling.

The library was made by PCR. The run used an Illumina HiSeq 2500. Molecular barcoding was employed in the preparation of TCR libraries, with unique molecular identifiers being used to normalize TCRbeta repertoire quantification. TCRdb reprocessed the public reads (quality trimming at Q25 with fastp, clone calling with MiXCR) and kept in-frame beta chains. Entries that share a CDR3 protein sequence are merged under the most common genes and DNA. This sample holds about 370,000 distinct CDR3 sequences; 20% were observed only once. 3.8% of the sample comes from the top ten. This clonotype was found many times. The target of this receptor is not known. No quality values exist for individual bases; no much larger clone is one base distant. CDR1 and CDR2 were assigned from the germline V gene as SGHRS and YFSETQ. The germline ends are 14 bases apart after V is trimmed by 7 bases and J by 1 base. There are 14 amino acids in the CDR3, from cysteine to phenylalanine inclusive. Solely the CDR3 DNA is kept, with 42 bases framed from the first base.

This clonotype originated in a human donor who donated a stem cell graft to a child with acute myeloid leukemia. Rearrangement joined TRBV5-1 to TRBJ1-1, with a tentative D gene TRBD1 over 5 matching bases. Specimen: PBMCs from the stem cell graft donor, collected from the stem cell graft. In nucleotides, the sequence is TGCGCCAGCGCTCCGGGACGGGGGAACACTGAAGCTTTCTTT. The translation is CASAPGRGNTEAFF. With the rest looked up from the reference TRBV5-1 and TRBJ1-1 genes rather than sequenced, the full variable domain is KAGVTQTPRYLIKTRGQQVTLSCSPISGHRSVSWYQQTPGQGLQFLFEYFSETQRNKGNFPGRFSGRQFSNSRSEMNVSTLELGDSALYLCASAPGRGNTEAFFGQGTRLTVV.